Below are 14 T cell receptor beta chains sequenced from a single sample in a study of cytomegalovirus exposure and HLA in healthy donors (dated by TCRdb to between 2016 and 2019). Libraries were constructed by the immunoSEQ multiplex PCR assay. For the multiplex PCR, a mixture combining 60 forward primers for TCR Vbeta segments and 13 reverse primers for TCR Jbeta segments was used. TCRdb stores this immuneACCESS table with in-frame sequences only. Part of the clones is absent; in the studies checked, under half of the shortfall reflects unresolved V genes, and no reason is known for the rest. The sample table records around 210,000 clones; 78% of these occur just once. The ten largest clones capture approximately 0.49% of the sample. The sequenced sample consisted of PBMCs. The receptors stem from a boy aged 5-17 years in good health and CMV-seronegative.

The CDR3 coding sequence is TGCGCCAGCAGCCAAGACCTCAGGGTTATTGGCTACACCTTC. It codes for CASSQDLRVIGYTF. The chain joins TRBV4-1 to TRBJ1-2; a weak D match, TRBD1 (5 bases). V was trimmed by 0 bases and J by 7 bases, leaving 12 bases between them. The germline CDR1 and CDR2 sequences are MGHRA and YSYEKL. The CDR3 totals 14 residues.

The J gene is TRBJ2-1, the V gene TRBV13; 10 bases line up with TRBD2. Germline V CDR1 and CDR2: PRHDT, FYEKMQ (reference sequence). V shed 5 bases and J 1 base; nucleotides not matched to a gene: 8. The CDR3 extends over 17 amino acids. The CDR3 DNA sequence: TGTGCCAGCAGCCGAGCCATAGCGGGGGGTTCCTACAATGAGCAGTTCTTC. The encoded protein is CASSRAIAGGSYNEQFF.

The V call is TRBV7-9, the J call TRBJ2-1; TRBD2 agrees at 7 bases. V shed 5 bases, J shed 8 bases, and the junction held 12 bases outside the gene matches. This CDR3 comprises 15 residues. Germline V gives CDR1 SEHNR, CDR2 FQNEAQ (reference sequence). CDR3 DNA sequence: TGTGCCAGCAGCGTTAGGGGACTACAGTTGGATGAGCAGTTCTTC. This encodes CASSVRGLQLDEQFF.

This clone was picked up a small number of times. The chain couples TRBV7-2 to TRBJ2-2, with no clear D. The V and J ends lost 6 bases and 4 bases respectively, with 15 bases between them. Looked up from germline, CDR1 is SGHTA and CDR2 is FQGNSA. The CDR3 runs to 15 residues. The DNA for the CDR3 is TGTGCCAGCAGTCCTAGTCCCCCAACCACCGGGGAGCTGTTTTTT. Its translation: CASSPSPPTTGELFF.

The chain couples TRBV18 to TRBJ1-2; weak D call: TRBD1 (6 bases). There are 18 residues in the CDR3. Germline V gives CDR1 KGHSH, CDR2 LQKENI. With 3 bases removed from V and 4 bases from J, the gap between germline ends came to 24 bases. The CDR3 loop reads CASSPDFFGAEQGYGYTF. CDR3 coding DNA: TGTGCCAGCTCACCCGATTTCTTTGGCGCAGAACAGGGCTATGGCTACACCTTC. Looking up the rest from reference TRBV18 and TRBJ1-2 gives the full variable domain: NAGVMQNPRHLVRRRGQEARLRCSPMKGHSHVYWYRQLPEEGLKFMVYLQKENIIDESGMPKERFSAEFPKEGPSILRIQQVVRGDSAAYFCASSPDFFGAEQGYGYTFGSGTRLTVV.

This chain joins TRBV4-1 and TRBJ2-4; D is perhaps TRBD1 (6 bases). Trimming left V 0 bases short and J 7 bases short, with 13 bases between. Germline loops: CDR1 MGHRA, CDR2 YSYEKL. CDR3 length: 15 amino acids. For the CDR3, the DNA is TGCGCCAGCAGCCAAGAGTTCACAGGGCTGAACATTCAGTACTTC. Its protein product is CASSQEFTGLNIQYF.

V gene TRBV5-4 combines with J gene TRBJ2-5; 16 bases map to TRBD2. The CDR3 has 17 amino acids. CDR1 is SGHNT and CDR2 is YYREEE in the germline V gene (reference sequence). Trimming at V came to 4 bases and at J to 4 bases, leaving 7 bases not matched to a gene. The CDR3 DNA follows: TGTGCCAGCAGCCAAGATGGGACTAGCGGGGGGGCAGAGACCCAGTACTTC. It codes for CASSQDGTSGGAETQYF.

V and J are TRBV10-3 and TRBJ2-7; D possibly corresponds to TRBD1 (5 bases). V lost 4 bases and J 1 base, leaving 17 bases between the germline ends. This CDR3 has 16 residues. CDR1 and CDR2 (germline): ENHRY, SYGVKD. The CDR3 spells CAISVPEYKGSYEQYF. The DNA for the CDR3 is TGTGCCATCAGTGTCCCAGAGTATAAGGGGTCCTACGAGCAGTACTTC.

This chain uses TRBV5-1 with TRBJ2-5; 10 bases are a match to TRBD1. Trimming removed 4 bases from V and 7 bases from J; junction bases left unmatched: 16. Germline values: CDR1 SGHRS, CDR2 YFSETQ. The CDR3 has 17 amino acids. For the CDR3, the DNA is TGCGCCAGCAGCGAGGTCTCCGGGACAGGGGCTCGGGGGACCCAGTACTTC. Its translation: CASSEVSGTGARGTQYF.

The chain recombines TRBV4-1 with TRBJ1-2; perhaps TRBD1 as D (5 bases). Between the trimmed V and J ends, which lost 0 bases and 2 bases, there was a span of 10 bases. The germline V gene has CDR1 MGHRA and CDR2 YSYEKL. The CDR3 extends over 15 amino acids. The CDR3 region is CASSQDPTGNYGYTF. In nucleotides, the CDR3 is TGCGCCAGCAGCCAAGATCCAACAGGAAACTATGGCTACACCTTC.

The chain couples TRBV10-3 to TRBJ2-1, with 9 nucleotides matching TRBD2. V was clipped by 8 bases and J by 8 bases; unmatched bases: 10. Germline CDR1 ENHRY, CDR2 SYGVKD. The CDR3 extends over 14 amino acids. CDR3 protein: CAIGVAGGQDEQFF. CDR3 sequence (DNA): TGTGCCATCGGCGTTGCGGGGGGGCAGGATGAGCAGTTCTTC.

The J gene is TRBJ2-5, the V gene TRBV5-6, with TRBD2 matching 8 bases. This CDR3 spans 17 amino acids. V shed 4 bases, J shed 4 bases, and the junction held 15 bases outside the gene matches. Germline V gene data show CDR1 as SGHDT and CDR2 as YYEEEE. DNA of the CDR3: TGTGCCAGCAGCCCCACCTCTGAGCGGGAGTTATTAGAGACCCAGTACTTC. It yields the protein CASSPTSERELLETQYF.

The V and J genes are TRBV4-1 and TRBJ2-1; TRBD2 matches 8 bases. The germline gives CDR1 MGHRA, CDR2 YSYEKL. Germline trimming cut 4 bases from V and 7 bases from J; bases unmatched to any gene: 12. CDR3 length equals 16 residues. CDR3 nucleotides: TGCGCCAGCAGCCGTTCGAGCCCAGCGGGAGTGAATGAGCAGTTCTTC. It is translated as CASSRSSPAGVNEQFF.

V usage is TRBV19 and J usage is TRBJ2-7, with 7 positions matching TRBD1. CDR3 length: 16 amino acids. The trim removed 0 bases at V and 3 bases at J, leaving 8 bases unmatched. CDR1 and CDR2 (germline): LNHDA, SQIVND (reference sequence). The CDR3 loop reads CASSIDWDRGYYEQYF. For the CDR3, the DNA is TGTGCCAGTAGTATAGATTGGGACAGAGGCTACTACGAGCAGTACTTC.